The T cell receptor (beta chain) described here comes from a study of cytomegalovirus exposure and HLA in healthy donors. Study-level results: The sole available immune exposure information was CMV serostatus.

The primer mix had 60 Vbeta and 13 Jbeta primers. The protocol was immunoSEQ multiplex PCR, while the TCRdb copy is restricted to in-frame clones and leaves out a portion. The table shows 100,000 or so clones, with 76% occurring only once. About this clone: Its target is not known.

This CDR3 spans 12 amino acids. In germline, CDR1 is SQVTM, CDR2 ANQGSEA. Between the trimmed V and J ends, which lost 4 bases and 5 bases, there was a span of 11 bases. The sequenced sample was PBMCs. This receptor was identified in a man in his forties in good health and CMV-seropositive. V usage is TRBV29-1 and J usage is TRBJ2-5; a weak D match, TRBD2 (6 bases). This CDR3 is CSVGGARETQYF. CDR3 DNA: TGCAGCGTTGGCGGGGCCCGGGAGACCCAGTACTTC.